These 8 T cell receptor beta chains were all obtained from the same sample, sequenced in a study of CD4 T cells in relation to SARS-CoV-2 and coronaviruses. Clones were sequenced by immunoSEQ multiplex PCR, and TCRdb holds only the in-frame ones, with some missing. This sample has some 38,000 clones, with about three quarters found just once. No antigens are known for them. The sequenced sample consisted of memory CD4+ T cells from PBMCs, cultured in vitro. Receptors originate from an adult with COVID-19.

The genes are TRBV28 and TRBJ1-2; D may be TRBD1 (6 bases). CDR1 and CDR2 from the germline V gene are MDHEN and SYDVKM. CDR3 size: 12 residues. Trimming pared 5 bases from V and 2 bases from J, leaving 6 bases between. DNA of the CDR3: TGTGCCAGCAGTGACAGGAACTATGGCTACACCTTC. This codes for CASSDRNYGYTF.

V and J are TRBV10-1 and TRBJ2-2; D is perhaps TRBD1 or TRBD2 (5 bases each). V was cut by 0 bases and J by 6 bases, with 8 bases left in between. Germline CDR1 is WNHNN and CDR2 is SYGVQD (reference sequence). The CDR3 extends over 14 amino acids. The CDR3 nucleotides are TGCGCCAGCAGTGAGTCTAGGGGACCCGGGGAGCTGTTTTTT. Translated, it gives CASSESRGPGELFF.

This sequence joins TRBV21-1 and TRBJ2-7. TRBV21-1 corresponds to a pseudogene. There are 12 residues in the CDR3. CDR3 in amino acids: CASSKISTEQYF. The CDR3 DNA reads TGTGCCAGCAGCAAAATTTCCACCGAGCAGTACTTC.

The genes are TRBV20-1 and TRBJ2-7; TRBD2 is a possible D gene (5 bases). The germline V gene has CDR1 DFQATT and CDR2 SNEGSKA (reference sequence). This CDR3 is built from 11 residues. V shed 6 bases and J shed 4 bases, with 10 bases lying between them. The CDR3 protein is CSASRGYEQYF. DNA for the CDR3: TGCAGTGCATCGAGAGGGTACGAGCAGTACTTC.

This clone was seen a handful of times. The chain couples TRBV24-1 to TRBJ2-1; a weak D match, TRBD1 (6 bases). Germline assignment: CDR1 KGHDR and CDR2 SFDVKD. The V end was cut by 2 bases, the J end by 7 bases, with 14 bases between. This CDR3 comprises 15 residues. The CDR3 spells CATSDSTGLGNEQFF. Written as DNA, the CDR3 is TGTGCCACCAGTGATTCAACAGGGTTGGGGAATGAGCAGTTCTTC.

V is TRBV5-8 and J is TRBJ2-1; TRBD1 is a possible D gene (5 bases). V was cut by 4 bases and J by 14 bases, with 13 bases left in between. The CDR3 has 11 residues. The germline CDR1 and CDR2 sequences are SGHTS and YDEGEE. CDR3: CASSLGRPEFF. Here the CDR3 DNA reads TGTGCCAGCAGCCTGGGGCGGCCGGAGTTCTTC.

The chain has TRBV6-5 and TRBJ1-1, with D perhaps TRBD1 (5 bases). This CDR3 is built from 13 residues. CDR1 and CDR2 from the germline V gene are MNHEY and SVGAGI. The ends were cut back, 4 bases at V and 4 bases at J, with 10 bases in the middle. The CDR3 loop is CASSWDRITEAFF. CDR3 nucleotides: TGTGCCAGCAGTTGGGACCGGATCACTGAAGCTTTCTTT.

Only one count was recorded for this clone. This chain connects TRBV28 to TRBJ2-7; D possibly corresponds to TRBD1 (6 bases). CDR3 length: 13 residues. The germline V gene has CDR1 MDHEN and CDR2 SYDVKM. V was clipped by 3 bases and J by 6 bases, with 12 bases between them. CDR3 in amino acids: CASSFGGGLEQYF. The CDR3 DNA is TGTGCCAGCAGTTTCGGTGGGGGCCTCGAGCAGTACTTC. Supplemented by reference TRBV28 and TRBJ2-7, the full variable domain reads DVKVTQSSRYLVKRTGEKVFLECVQDMDHENMFWYRQDPGLGLRLIYFSYDVKMKEKGDIPEGYSVSREKKERFSLILESASTNQTSMYLCASSFGGGLEQYFGPGTRLTVT.